Listed below are T cell receptor beta chains from one sample, sequenced in a study of cytomegalovirus exposure and HLA in healthy donors. Sequencing was performed with immunoSEQ multiplex PCR; in TCRdb, only in-frame clones are kept and a portion is missing. This table holds over 50,000 clones, roughly 80% found once. Sequenced input: PBMCs. These receptors were obtained from a man between 35 and 55 years old in good health and CMV-seronegative. The CDR3 runs from the conserved cysteine through the conserved F or W. The size entry is marked missing in some rows and otherwise reads once, few, many or a size class.

v_call clone_size cdr3_aa
TRBV2 . CASSQFQGGASYGYTF
TRBV19 . CASRTRQGSQETQYF
TRBV5-1 few CASSSRQGAGSPLHF
TRBV7-9 . CASSPGGTEAFF
TRBV28 . CASSWNRGKDTEAFF
TRBV6-1 . CASSSPKSLIGYTF
TRBV4-1 . CASSQAQGGVGYGYTF
TRBV12-2 . CASRLKARQRNQPQHF
TRBV18 . CASSKERVHEQFF
TRBV28 . CASSRGTGRETQYF
TRBV6-1 . CASSVAGIVGYGYTF
TRBV9 . CASSPDRGRSGYTF
TRBV6-1 once CASSEAAGIRTDTQYF
TRBV7-9 . CASSTTGTNTEAFF
TRBV7-2 . CASSLGGPGIGNQPQHF
TRBV2 . CASSAKPPGQGYTIYF
TRBV4-2 . CASGRLTSGRVTDTQYF
TRBV7-2 . CASKGVPSSYNEQFF
TRBV7-9 . CASSRDSEKLFF
TRBV7-9 . CASSSYRTGEGNEQFF
TRBV11-2 . CASSLADRANQPQHF
TRBV2 . CTSKASGADTQYF
TRBV7-8 . CASSLGNRGSNLYNEQFF
TRBV4-3 once CASSQVRDRENRQYF
TRBV28 . CASRHRVSLVFWANTEAFF
TRBV6-5 few CASSRGQGYNEQFF
TRBV18 . CASSPSGQGAGNTIYF
TRBV7-9 . CASTPTGESRTGELFF
TRBV19 . CASSTTGGANEKLFF
TRBV27 . CASSLRRGEQGYTF
TRBV30 once CAWSDGGNSNQPQHF
TRBV7-2 . CASSVQQGNTGELFF
TRBV27 . CASSKRQFNYGYTF
TRBV2 . CASTPGFNEQFF
TRBV5-1 . CASSLVSGSRGLELFF
TRBV5-1 . CASSLGTGSPREQFF
TRBV28 . CASSFQGSDNSPLHF
TRBV7-9 . CASSLPQPGQDTF
TRBV5-4 . CASSLSGGAYEQYF